The T cell receptor beta chain under discussion was sequenced for a study of blood T cell repertoires in COVID-19. Study at large: COVID-19 samples, acute and convalescent, were from the United States, Italy and Spain.

J was trimmed by 6 bases and V by 6 bases; bases with no gene match: 18. CDR1 and CDR2 (germline): SEHNR, FQNEAQ (reference sequence). This CDR3 is built from 17 residues. Original processing methods: Reference gene primers were amplified, and this amplification served to estimate nucleated cell counts. Only in-frame clones appear in the TCRdb table, and some are missing; sequencing was by immunoSEQ multiplex PCR. V and J calls and clone size are those listed in that table; D and trimming were worked out from the DNA. The sample holds under 85,000 clones, over 75% seen once. The sample comprised peripheral blood. V usage is TRBV7-9 and J usage is TRBJ1-1; 8 nucleotides match TRBD1. This clonotype was obtained from a man aged 45-65 years with acute or convalescent COVID-19. The CDR3: CASRKAGGDFVNAEAFF. The CDR3 DNA sequence: TGTGCCAGCAGAAAGGCAGGGGGCGATTTTGTTAACGCTGAAGCTTTCTTT. Filled out from reference TRBV7-9 and TRBJ1-1, the complete variable domain reads DTGVSQNPRHKITKRGQNVTFRCDPISEHNRLYWYRQTLGQGPEFLTYFQNEAQLEKSRLLSDRFSAERPKGSFSTLEIQRTEQGDSAMYLCASRKAGGDFVNAEAFFGQGTRLTVV.